This section outlines one TCR beta chain sequence together with its context. The antigen it recognizes is unknown. No quality values exist for individual bases; no much larger clone is one base distant. Looking up the germline V gene yields CDR1 SGDLS and CDR2 YYNGEE. Taken from cysteine to phenylalanine, the CDR3 has 15 residues. This entry keeps only the CDR3 DNA: 45 bases, framed from base 1. V is trimmed back by 0 bases and J by 5 bases, and the junction contains 4 bases that no gene match accounts for. These data come from a study of OX40 agonist ivuxolimab in advanced cancers. At the level of the whole study: Ivuxolimab was an agonistic, fully human IgG2 monoclonal antibody directed against OX40 (CD134), a costimulatory receptor. Intravenous ivuxolimab was administered to patients every 2 weeks at six dose levels: 0.01, 0.1, 0.3, 1.5, 3 and 10 mg/kg. Among the 50 to 55 dose-escalation patients, 19 had hepatocellular carcinoma, approximately 15 melanoma, 9 renal cell carcinoma and 9 head and neck cancer. In the dose-escalation cohort, 82.7% of patients were male, and the mean age was roughly 60 years, with a range of about 23 to 90. Prior anti-PD-1, anti-PD-L1 or anti-CTLA-4 therapy was permitted, and checkpoint inhibitors had been received by about 37% of dose-escalation patients. Partial responses occurred in three dose-escalation patients: two with cutaneous melanoma and one with hepatocellular carcinoma. Peripheral TCRbeta sequencing aimed to test whether ivuxolimab altered TCR sequence diversity and caused clonal T-cell expansion. The paper describes the monotherapy dose-escalation part (N of about 57 patients) of the phase I trial of ivuxolimab.

The study at large found these results: At doses of 0.1 to 3.0 mg/kg, clonal expansion of both CD4+ and CD8+ T cells in blood was seen between baseline and week 6. Low levels of normalized T-cell clonal expansion were also shown by some nonresponding patients. After ivuxolimab, more expanded clones were found on average in CD8+ T cells than in CD4+ T cells. Antigen specificity was not determined for the clonally expanded peripheral T cells. In the 0.1-3.0 mg/kg groups, partial responders had among the lowest normalized peripheral clonal expansion, particularly in CD8+ T cells.

Genomic DNA was extracted from sorted cells for sequencing of the TCRbeta CDR3 region. TCRbeta CDR3 regions were sequenced using the immunoSEQ Assay. TCRdb mirrors the immuneACCESS table, restricted to in-frame sequences. Some clones are absent from its copies; in checked studies, under half trace to an unresolved V gene, and the reason for the others is unknown. The sample data list under 50,000 clones, and 80% to 95% of these were observed just once. The ten biggest clones cover roughly 9% of the sample. The trial excluded patients who had a history of autoimmune disease or were on systemic immunosuppression. Peripheral blood for TCR sequencing was drawn from every dose cohort at baseline, at cycle 4 day 1 and at cycle 7 day 1. The samples were taken from a phase I, first-in-human, multicenter, open-label dose-escalation trial of ivuxolimab. Adults with locally advanced or metastatic melanoma, renal cell carcinoma, hepatocellular carcinoma or head and neck squamous cell carcinoma were enrolled in the trial. Before TCR sequencing, CD4+ and CD8+ T cells were separately sorted from peripheral blood.

This specimen was CD4+ or CD8+ T cells sorted from blood, taken in a trial of the OX40 agonist ivuxolimab. Recombination connected TRBV9 to TRBJ2-3; a stretch of 9 junction bases matches TRBD1. The origin of this receptor is an adult with an advanced solid tumor such as melanoma, head and neck, liver or kidney cancer. The CDR3 region has the sequence CASSVGGQGQDTQYF. The sequenced DNA: TGTGCCAGCAGCGTAGGGGGACAGGGCCAAGATACGCAGTATTTT.